Sequencing of this TCR beta chain was carried out in a study of T cell repertoires in aging, cancer and after chemotherapy. General study results and limits: In each cancer cohort, median generation probability increased across chemotherapy, suggesting thymic output rebounded.

Amplification of TCR beta used genomic DNA extracted from peripheral blood. Germline CDR1 and CDR2: DFQATT and SNEGSKA (reference sequence). V was shortened by 1 base and J by 4 bases, with 16 bases between the two germline ends. There are 15 residues in the CDR3. A mixed TRB-A/B primer pool amplified rearranged TRB by multiplex touch-down PCR. Using its own MiXCR run on the multiplex PCR reads, TCRdb lists one record per CDR3 protein. The sample has around 11,000 distinct CDR3 sequences; roughly two fifths are singletons. Comments on this clonotype: Antigen: not known.

The chain joins TRBV20-1 to TRBJ2-5; no definite D call. The sequenced material came from blood. The receptor comes from a human donor in good health. In DNA, the CDR3 is TGCAGTGCTAGAGCCCCCCCCCCACCTGGAGAGACCCAGTACTTC. Its protein product is CSARAPPPPGETQYF.